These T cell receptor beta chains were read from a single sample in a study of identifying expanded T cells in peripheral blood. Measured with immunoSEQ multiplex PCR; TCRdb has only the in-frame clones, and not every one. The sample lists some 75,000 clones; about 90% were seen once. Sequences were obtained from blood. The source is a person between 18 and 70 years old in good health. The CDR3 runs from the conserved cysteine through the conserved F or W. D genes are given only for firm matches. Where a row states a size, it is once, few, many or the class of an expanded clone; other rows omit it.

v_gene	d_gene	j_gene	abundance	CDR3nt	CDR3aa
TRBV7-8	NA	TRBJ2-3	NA	TGTGCCAGCAGCTTAGGTCAACTAGCCGGGAGCCTCACAGATACGCAGTATTTT	CASSLGQLAGSLTDTQYF
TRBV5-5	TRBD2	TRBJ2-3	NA	TGTGCCAGCAGCCCGCGGACTAGCGGGAGTGTGGCAGATACGCAGTATTTT	CASSPRTSGSVADTQYF
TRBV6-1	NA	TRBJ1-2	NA	TGTGCCAGCAGTGAAGGTCTCTTGAGTTCATATGGCTACACCTTC	CASSEGLLSSYGYTF
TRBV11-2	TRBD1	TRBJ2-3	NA	TGTGCCAGCAGCACCTACCGGGACAGTAGCACAGATACGCAGTATTTT	CASSTYRDSSTDTQYF
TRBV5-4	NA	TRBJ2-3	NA	TGTGCCAGCGCAGGGGGGCAGGCGAGCACAGATACGCAGTATTTT	CASAGGQASTDTQYF
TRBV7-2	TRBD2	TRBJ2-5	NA	TGTGCCAGCAGCGCTGGGGGGGGACTAGCGGGAGTCAAGACCCAGTACTTC	CASSAGGGLAGVKTQYF
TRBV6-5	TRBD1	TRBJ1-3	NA	TGTGCCAGCAGTTGGGACAGGGACTCTGGAAACACCATATATTTT	CASSWDRDSGNTIYF
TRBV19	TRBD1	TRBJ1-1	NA	TGTGCCAGTAGTAGTGGCAGGGGGGACACTGAAGCTTTCTTT	CASSSGRGDTEAFF
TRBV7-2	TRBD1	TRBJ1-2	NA	TGTGCCAGCAGCACTGACAGGGGCTCTTATGGCTACACCTTC	CASSTDRGSYGYTF
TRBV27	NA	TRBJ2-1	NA	TGTGCCAGCAGTCCCCAGGGGACCCTAGGCAATGAGCAGTTCTTC	CASSPQGTLGNEQFF
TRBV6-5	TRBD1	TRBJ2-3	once	TGTGCCAGCAGGACAGGGAGTGGGACAGATACGCAGTATTTT	CASRTGSGTDTQYF
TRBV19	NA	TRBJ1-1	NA	TGTGCCAGTAGTCCGCCGGGATACAGGAACACTGAAGCTTTCTTT	CASSPPGYRNTEAFF
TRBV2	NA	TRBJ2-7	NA	TGTGCCAGCGAGGGGGGACCCTACGAGCAGTACTTC	CASEGGPYEQYF
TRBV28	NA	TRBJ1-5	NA	TGTGCCAGCAGTACGCGGGGGTTCAATCAGCCCCAGCATTTT	CASSTRGFNQPQHF
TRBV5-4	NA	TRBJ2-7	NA	TGTGCCAGCAGCTTGAGAGGGGGGGGCGAGCAGTACTTC	CASSLRGGGEQYF
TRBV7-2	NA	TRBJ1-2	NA	TGTGCCAGCAGCTTTGAGTCGAACTATGGCTACACCTTC	CASSFESNYGYTF
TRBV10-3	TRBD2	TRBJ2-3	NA	TGTGCCATCAGTCGATCAGCGGGGGGGCCGGCAGATACGCAGTATTTT	CAISRSAGGPADTQYF
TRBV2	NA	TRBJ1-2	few	TGTGCCAGCAGTGATTCGAACAGGAGTGGGAGCTACACCTTC	CASSDSNRSGSYTF
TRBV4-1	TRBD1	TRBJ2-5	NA	TGCGCCAGCAGCCGGACGATTTCCGGGACAGAGCAAGAGACCCAGTACTTC	CASSRTISGTEQETQYF
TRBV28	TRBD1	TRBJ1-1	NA	TGTGCCAGCAGTCTAACCCCGGGACAGGGAAACACTGAAGCTTTCTTT	CASSLTPGQGNTEAFF
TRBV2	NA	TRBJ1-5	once	TGTGCCAGCACTGAAGCGTCTGGGAATCAGCCCCAGCATTTT	CASTEASGNQPQHF
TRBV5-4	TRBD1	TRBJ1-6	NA	TGTGCCAGCAGCGGGACAGGGGCCTATAATTCACCCCTCCACTTT	CASSGTGAYNSPLHF
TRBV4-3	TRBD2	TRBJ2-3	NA	TGCGCCAGCAGCCTTCTCGCGGGGGGCCAAGCGGATACGCAGTATTTT	CASSLLAGGQADTQYF
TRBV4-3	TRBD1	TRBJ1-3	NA	TGCGCCAGCAGCCCCGACAGGGAGTCTGGAAACACCATATATTTT	CASSPDRESGNTIYF
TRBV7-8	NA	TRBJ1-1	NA	TGTGCCAGCAGCTTCCGCCAGGTTACTGAAGCTTTCTTT	CASSFRQVTEAFF
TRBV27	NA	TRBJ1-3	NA	TGTGCCAGCAGTTTATCCAACAGGGGAAACACCATATATTTT	CASSLSNRGNTIYF
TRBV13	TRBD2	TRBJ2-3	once	TGTGCCAGCAGCCCCTACGGGACTAGCACCCCGGCAGATACGCAGTATTTT	CASSPYGTSTPADTQYF
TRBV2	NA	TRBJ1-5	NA	TGTGCCAGCAGTCACACAGGAACCAGTAGCAATCAGCCCCAGCATTTT	CASSHTGTSSNQPQHF
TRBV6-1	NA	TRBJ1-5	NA	TGTGCCAGCAGTGAGCGTGGGCAGCCCCAGCATTTT	CASSERGQPQHF
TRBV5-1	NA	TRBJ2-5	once	TGCGCCAGCAGCTCAAGACAAGAGACCCAGTACTTC	CASSSRQETQYF
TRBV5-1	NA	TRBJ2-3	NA	TGCGCCAGCAGCTACGCGGATGTCACAGATACGCAGTATTTT	CASSYADVTDTQYF
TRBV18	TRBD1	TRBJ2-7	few	TGTGCCAGCTCACCCACAGGGGTAGAGTCCTACGAGCAGTACTTC	CASSPTGVESYEQYF
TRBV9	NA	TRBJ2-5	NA	TGTGCCAGCAGCGCCGGAGAGGCGGGGGCCCAAGAGACCCAGTACTTC	CASSAGEAGAQETQYF
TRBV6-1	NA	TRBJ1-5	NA	TGTGCCAGCAGCCCTTCGACAGGAGATCAGCCCCAGCATTTT	CASSPSTGDQPQHF
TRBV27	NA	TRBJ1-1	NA	TGTGCCAGCGGTACAGGTCGTCTCAATGCTTTCTTT	CASGTGRLNAFF
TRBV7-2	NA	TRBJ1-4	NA	TGTGCCAGCAGCCCAGTAGGCAATGAAAAACTGTTTTTT	CASSPVGNEKLFF
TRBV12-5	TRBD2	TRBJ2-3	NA	TGTGCTAGTGGTTTTCCTGGGACTAGCCGGAGGGGCACGCAGTATTTT	CASGFPGTSRRGTQYF
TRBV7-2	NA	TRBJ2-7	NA	TGTGCCAGCAGCTTACGCGGCGGGCACGAGCAGTACTTC	CASSLRGGHEQYF
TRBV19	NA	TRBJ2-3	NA	TGTGCCAGTAGTCCGTCGACAGGACCTGTCACGCAGTATTTT	CASSPSTGPVTQYF
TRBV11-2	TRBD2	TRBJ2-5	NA	TGTGCCAGCAGCAAGGGGACTAGTGGTCAACCTCAAGAGACCCAGTACTTC	CASSKGTSGQPQETQYF
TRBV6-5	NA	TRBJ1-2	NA	TGTGCCAGCAGTTACGGGGCCGACTATGGCTACACCTTC	CASSYGADYGYTF
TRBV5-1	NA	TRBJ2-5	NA	TGCGCCAGCAGCTTGGCGACTTATCAAGAGACCCAGTACTTC	CASSLATYQETQYF
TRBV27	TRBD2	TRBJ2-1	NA	TGTGCCAGCAGTGACCTGACTAGCGGGGGGGCCTCTCCCTACAATGAGCAGTTCTTC	CASSDLTSGGASPYNEQFF
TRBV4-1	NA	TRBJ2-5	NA	TGCGCCCTCTACAGGGCGGACCACCAAGAGACCCAGTACTTC	CALYRADHQETQYF
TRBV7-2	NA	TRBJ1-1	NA	TGTGCCAGCAGCTTAGTTGGGAACACTGAAGCTTTCTTT	CASSLVGNTEAFF
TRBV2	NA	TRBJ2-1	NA	TGTGCCAGCAGTAGGGCTATTAACTCCTACAATGAGCAGTTCTTC	CASSRAINSYNEQFF
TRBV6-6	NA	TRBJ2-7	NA	TGTGCCAGCAGGCAGGGAGAGGGCGAGCAGTACTTC	CASRQGEGEQYF
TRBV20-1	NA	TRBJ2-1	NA	TGCAGTGCTAAATACAATGAGCAGTTCTTC	CSAKYNEQFF
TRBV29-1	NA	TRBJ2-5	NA	TGCAGCGTTGGGGCCGGGTCCGGTCGAGAGACCCAGTACTTC	CSVGAGSGRETQYF
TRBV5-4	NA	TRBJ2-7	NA	TGTGCCAGCAGCTTTGAAATAGGCAACGAGCAGTACTTC	CASSFEIGNEQYF
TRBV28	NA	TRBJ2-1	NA	TGTGCCAGTGTTGGCTTACCTCTCGGGGTGTTCTTC	CASVGLPLGVFF
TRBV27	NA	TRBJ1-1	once	TGTGCCAGCAGTTCTTTTGGCAGGGATGGTGAAGCTTTCTTT	CASSSFGRDGEAFF
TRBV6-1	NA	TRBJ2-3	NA	TGTGCCAGCAGTGAAGGGATCACAGGTATGGATACGCAGTATTTT	CASSEGITGMDTQYF
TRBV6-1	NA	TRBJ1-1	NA	TGTGCCAGCGGGGCCGGAGCCTTGAACACTGAAGCTTTCTTT	CASGAGALNTEAFF
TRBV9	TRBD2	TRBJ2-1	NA	TGTGCCAGCAGCGCGACTAGCGGGAACAATGAGCAGTTCTTC	CASSATSGNNEQFF
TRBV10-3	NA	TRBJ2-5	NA	TGTGCCATCAGTGAGCGGCCTCTGAGGGAAGAGACCCAGTACTTC	CAISERPLREETQYF
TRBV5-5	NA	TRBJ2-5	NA	TGTGCCAGCAGCTTGGAGGCGGGTTGGGGAGAGACCCAGTACTTC	CASSLEAGWGETQYF
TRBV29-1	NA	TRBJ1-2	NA	TGCAGCGTTAGCCGGGACAAAGCTAACTATGGCTACACCTTC	CSVSRDKANYGYTF
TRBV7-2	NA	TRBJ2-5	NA	TGTGCCAGCAGACCTCCCACCCCGGGATTTCAAGAGACCCAGTACTTC	CASRPPTPGFQETQYF